This paragraph reports one T cell receptor beta chain. The data were taken from a study of cytomegalovirus exposure and HLA in healthy donors. Primers: 60 Vbeta forward and 13 Jbeta reverse. Using immunoSEQ multiplex PCR, the repertoire was profiled, and TCRdb retains in-frame clones only, with some absent. The sample records 150,000 to 200,000 clones, roughly 75% being singletons. CDR1 is MNHNS, CDR2 SASEGT, per germline. The CDR3 loop spans 13 amino acids. Input material: PBMCs. This TCR was sampled from a woman in her forties in good health and CMV-seropositive. This sequence joins TRBV6-1 and TRBJ2-5; D ambiguous. TRBJ2-7 matches the DNA end more closely, so the J call is doubtful. The CDR3 nucleotides are TGTGCCAGCAGCGCCGAGCCGGGTTACGAGCAGTACTTC. Translation gives CASSAEPGYEQYF.